A selection of T cell receptor beta chains follows, all from one sample in a study of beta chain features in type 1 diabetes. The assay was immunoSEQ multiplex PCR, and TCRdb's table has in-frame clones only and misses some. Of about 240,000 clones in the sample, 25% to 35% are singletons; the top ten hold approximately 4%. The sequencing input was central memory CD4+ T cells from blood. These receptors came from a man in his thirties or forties in good health. Both conserved end residues are part of each CDR3. The D gene is left open where the match is weak. Some rows have no size entry. The others give once, few or many, or a class for an expanded clone.

d_gene: .
abundance: few
v_gene: TRBV14
j_gene: TRBJ2-5
CDR3nt: TGTGCCAGCAGCCCAGGACTGGGTACCGAGACCCAGTACTTC
CDR3aa: CASSPGLGTETQYF

d_gene: TRBD1
abundance: .
v_gene: TRBV20-1
j_gene: TRBJ1-2
CDR3nt: TGCGGTATTGGGACAGTGGTTGGCTACACCTTC
CDR3aa: CGIGTVVGYTF

d_gene: .
abundance: .
v_gene: TRBV6-1
j_gene: TRBJ1-4
CDR3nt: TGTGCCAGCAGTGAAGGGAGCCGGGAAAAACTGTTTTTT
CDR3aa: CASSEGSREKLFF

d_gene: .
abundance: few
v_gene: TRBV7-9
j_gene: TRBJ2-2
CDR3nt: TGTGCCAGCAGCTTAGACTCACGGAACACCGGGGAGCTGTTTTTT
CDR3aa: CASSLDSRNTGELFF

d_gene: .
abundance: many
v_gene: TRBV27
j_gene: TRBJ2-4
CDR3nt: TGTGCCAGCAGCCGTGGGTGCTTC
CDR3aa: CASSRGCF

d_gene: TRBD2
abundance: few
v_gene: TRBV5-8
j_gene: TRBJ2-1
CDR3nt: TGTGCCAGCAGCTTGGAGACTAGCCAGTTCTTC
CDR3aa: CASSLETSQFF

d_gene: .
abundance: .
v_gene: TRBV7-8
j_gene: TRBJ1-5
CDR3nt: TGTGCCAGCAGCTTAAAGGACCACCCACGACAGCCCCAGCATTTT
CDR3aa: CASSLKDHPRQPQHF

d_gene: .
abundance: few
v_gene: TRBV6-1
j_gene: TRBJ2-1
CDR3nt: TGTGCCAGCAGAAAAAGCTCCTACAATGAGCAGTTCTTC
CDR3aa: CASRKSSYNEQFF

d_gene: .
abundance: .
v_gene: TRBV5-6
j_gene: TRBJ2-7
CDR3nt: TGTGCCAGCAGCTTCTCCGGCGCAGCCGAGCAGTACTTC
CDR3aa: CASSFSGAAEQYF

d_gene: TRBD1
abundance: .
v_gene: TRBV19
j_gene: TRBJ2-3
CDR3nt: TGTGCCAGTAGTACTCGACAGGGGACAGATACGCAGTATTTT
CDR3aa: CASSTRQGTDTQYF

d_gene: .
abundance: .
v_gene: TRBV18
j_gene: TRBJ1-1
CDR3nt: TGTGCCAGCTCACCCAACGACAGGACCAGTGGGACAGCTTTCTTT
CDR3aa: CASSPNDRTSGTAFF

d_gene: TRBD1
abundance: .
v_gene: TRBV11-2
j_gene: TRBJ2-7
CDR3nt: TGTGCCAGCAGCCCTGAACAGGGGCTCGAGCAGTACTTC
CDR3aa: CASSPEQGLEQYF

d_gene: .
abundance: .
v_gene: TRBV4-3
j_gene: TRBJ2-6
CDR3nt: TGCGCCAGCAGCCAAGAATGGACTTCCGGGGCCAACGTCCTGACTTTC
CDR3aa: CASSQEWTSGANVLTF

d_gene: TRBD2
abundance: .
v_gene: TRBV7-8
j_gene: TRBJ2-7
CDR3nt: TGTGCCAGCAAACTAGCGACTTCTCGGGAGCAGTACTTC
CDR3aa: CASKLATSREQYF

d_gene: .
abundance: many
v_gene: TRBV14
j_gene: TRBJ2-5
CDR3nt: TGTGCCAGCAGCCAAGATTTCGCGAGGACCCAGTACTTC
CDR3aa: CASSQDFARTQYF

d_gene: .
abundance: few
v_gene: TRBV4-3
j_gene: TRBJ2-5
CDR3nt: TGCGCCAGCAGCCAAGACACCTCTCGGGGGGAGACCCAGTACTTC
CDR3aa: CASSQDTSRGETQYF

d_gene: .
abundance: .
v_gene: TRBV6-1
j_gene: TRBJ1-2
CDR3nt: TGTGCCAGCAGGGACAGACCTTATGGCTACACCTTC
CDR3aa: CASRDRPYGYTF

d_gene: .
abundance: .
v_gene: TRBV14
j_gene: TRBJ2-1
CDR3nt: TGTGCCAGCAGCCAAAATTCCTACAATGAGCAGTTCTTC
CDR3aa: CASSQNSYNEQFF

d_gene: .
abundance: once
v_gene: TRBV7-8
j_gene: TRBJ2-5
CDR3nt: TGTGCCAGCAGCTTACGGCCGCTGGAGACCCAGTACTTC
CDR3aa: CASSLRPLETQYF

d_gene: .
abundance: .
v_gene: TRBV7-2
j_gene: TRBJ2-2
CDR3nt: TGTGCCAGCACCCGAGACAGGCCGAACACCGGGGAGCTGTTTTTT
CDR3aa: CASTRDRPNTGELFF

d_gene: .
abundance: few
v_gene: TRBV20-1
j_gene: TRBJ2-2
CDR3nt: TGCAGTGCCAGGAGGGCCGGGGAGCTGTTTTTT
CDR3aa: CSARRAGELFF

d_gene: .
abundance: .
v_gene: TRBV28
j_gene: TRBJ2-7
CDR3nt: TGTGCCAGCGCCCGGAACTACGAGCAGTACTTC
CDR3aa: CASARNYEQYF

d_gene: .
abundance: .
v_gene: TRBV6-1
j_gene: TRBJ2-5
CDR3nt: TGTGCCAGCAGTGGACAAAGAGTCCAAGAGACCCAGTACTTC
CDR3aa: CASSGQRVQETQYF